This TCR beta chain was recovered during a study of T cell responses to AZD1222 COVID-19 vaccine. This clone was recorded a few times. A read error may produce the germline difference seen at one junction end. CDR1 is MGHRA, CDR2 YSYEKL, per germline. The CDR3 has 12 amino acids. Generated by immunoSEQ multiplex PCR, the TCRdb table keeps only in-frame clones and is missing some. The sample lists about 83,000 clones, less than 95% occurring once. V is TRBV4-1 and J is TRBJ2-7, with 10 positions matching TRBD1. This specimen consisted of peripheral blood, obtained 28 days after the second AZD1222 dose. This TCR was recovered from an adult who received the AZD1222 COVID-19 vaccine. CDR3 protein: CASSQAGTGAEF. For the CDR3, the DNA is TGCGCCAGCAGCCAGGCGGGGACAGGGGCCGAGTTC.